The 22 T cell receptor beta chains below come from one sample, sequenced in a study of cytomegalovirus exposure and HLA in healthy donors. Researchers ran the PCR with 60 Vbeta and 13 Jbeta primers. TCRdb's copy holds only in-frame clones and misses some; the assay was immunoSEQ multiplex PCR. This sample carries roughly 190,000 clones, approximately 79% of them seen once, and the ten largest clones take less than 2%. The specimen was PBMCs. These receptors all stem from a woman aged 18-35 years in good health and CMV-seronegative.

This chain uses TRBV5-8 with TRBJ1-2; tentative D call: TRBD1 (5 bases). With 3 bases removed from V and 0 bases from J, the gap between germline ends came to 15 bases. The CDR3 covers 16 residues. Germline V gene lookup returns CDR1 SGHTS and CDR2 YDEGEE. CDR3 sequence (DNA): TGTGCCAGCAGCTACCGTCTGGCAGGGCCTAACTATGGCTACACCTTC. The encoded protein is CASSYRLAGPNYGYTF.

The J gene is TRBJ2-7, the V gene TRBV18; no reliable D call. Germline V gene lookup returns CDR1 KGHSH and CDR2 LQKENI. V lost 3 bases and J lost 5, with 8 bases in between. The CDR3 has 12 amino acids. CDR3 in DNA: TGTGCCAGCTCACCGGCCAGGAACGAGCAGTACTTC. Its protein is CASSPARNEQYF.

The gene calls are TRBV5-4 and TRBJ1-1, with 7 bases identical to TRBD1. The J segment lost 1 base and the V segment lost 4 bases, leaving 10 bases of the junction unmatched. The CDR3 is 16 residues long. Germline V gives CDR1 SGHNT, CDR2 YYREEE (reference sequence). The CDR3 loop is CASSPLGQDPNTEAFF. CDR3 sequence (DNA): TGTGCCAGCAGCCCGCTCGGACAGGACCCGAACACTGAAGCTTTCTTT.

The J gene is TRBJ2-5, the V gene TRBV5-1; the D gene is possibly TRBD2 (7 bases). In germline, CDR1 is SGHRS, CDR2 YFSETQ. Trimming cost V 4 bases and J 11 bases, with 24 bases left between them. This CDR3 has 15 amino acids. CDR3 sequence (DNA): TGCGCCAGCAGCCCCGACTCTCTAGGGGGGGGGACTCAGTACTTC. Translated, it gives CASSPDSLGGGTQYF.

The CDR3 sequence is CASSFERDSYEQYF. CDR3 DNA: TGCGCCAGCAGCTTCGAACGGGACAGCTACGAGCAGTACTTC. The rearrangement joins TRBV5-1 to TRBJ2-7; 7 positions match TRBD1. This CDR3 comprises 14 residues. Germline-derived CDR1 and CDR2 are SGHRS and YFSETQ. After removal of 2 bases from V and 3 bases from J, the junction contained 5 bases not matched to a gene. Supplemented by reference TRBV5-1 and TRBJ2-7, the full variable domain reads KAGVTQTPRYLIKTRGQQVTLSCSPISGHRSVSWYQQTPGQGLQFLFEYFSETQRNKGNFPGRFSGRQFSNSRSEMNVSTLELGDSALYLCASSFERDSYEQYFGPGTRLTVT.

The genes are TRBV6-5 and TRBJ2-2; D call uncertain. The germline V gene encodes CDR1 MNHEY and CDR2 SVGAGI. CDR3 length equals 13 residues. The V and J ends lost 4 bases and 5 bases respectively, with 8 bases between them. The CDR3 sequence: CASSFPRTGELFF. The CDR3 region has the DNA TGTGCCAGCAGTTTCCCTAGAACCGGGGAGCTGTTTTTT.

The J gene is TRBJ1-2, the V gene TRBV28, with 8 bases matching TRBD1. CDR1 MDHEN and CDR2 SYDVKM come from the germline V gene. J gave up 4 bases and V 3 bases, and 10 bases lay outside the gene matches. The CDR3 extends over 16 amino acids. This chain's CDR3 is CASSFEGAGGAYGYTF. CDR3 DNA: TGTGCCAGCAGTTTCGAGGGGGCAGGGGGCGCCTATGGCTACACCTTC.

V and J are TRBV7-9 and TRBJ1-1; the match to TRBD1 covers 8 bases. V gave up 1 base and J gave up 4 bases; unmatched junction bases: 2. The V gene's germline CDR1 is SEHNR and CDR2 FQNEAQ (reference sequence). The CDR3 length is 14 residues. CDR3 amino acids: CASSLEGTGTEAFF. The CDR3, as DNA: TGTGCCAGCAGCTTAGAAGGGACAGGCACTGAAGCTTTCTTT.

The J gene is TRBJ1-1, the V gene TRBV2; 8 bases are a match to TRBD1. J lost 10 bases, V lost 3 bases, and 7 bases had no gene match. Germline V gene data show CDR1 as SNHLY and CDR2 as FYNNEI. The CDR3 runs to 13 residues. In DNA, the CDR3 is TGTGCCAGCAGTGACCGGCAGGGGGCGATAGCTTTCTTT. Protein sequence: CASSDRQGAIAFF.

The CDR3 sequence: CASSRRETDLYGYTF. The CDR3 DNA follows: TGTGCCAGCAGCCGACGCGAGACAGACCTCTATGGCTACACCTTC. J is TRBJ1-2 and V is TRBV14; D possibly corresponds to TRBD1 (5 bases). This CDR3 has 15 amino acids. The V gene's germline CDR1 is SGHDN and CDR2 FVKESK. V was clipped by 4 bases and J by 4 bases, with 16 bases between them. Combining the CDR3 with reference TRBV14 and TRBJ1-2 gives the whole variable domain EAGVTQFPSHSVIEKGQTVTLRCDPISGHDNLYWYRRVMGKEIKFLLHFVKESKQDESGMPNNRFLAERTGGTYSTLKVQPAELEDSGVYFCASSRRETDLYGYTFGSGTRLTVV.

The V and J genes are TRBV29-1 and TRBJ2-4; no definite D call. Germline V gene sequence: CDR1 SQVTM, CDR2 ANQGSEA. The CDR3 runs 14 residues. V shed 5 bases and J shed 5 bases, with 16 bases lying between them. CDR3 sequence reads: CSVKVAEEENIQYF. In DNA form, the CDR3 reads TGCAGCGTTAAGGTGGCTGAAGAGGAAAACATTCAGTACTTC. The full variable domain, completed using reference TRBV29-1 and TRBJ2-4, is SAVISQKPSRDICQRGTSLTIQCQVDSQVTMMFWYRQQPGQSLTLIATANQGSEATYESGFVIDKFPISRPNLTFSTLTVSNMSPEDSSIYLCSVKVAEEENIQYFGAGTRLSVL.

This clone was observed a handful of times. The V gene is TRBV29-1, the J gene TRBJ1-1; D gene ambiguous. The V and J ends lost 7 bases and 1 base respectively, with 10 bases between them. Per germline, CDR1 SQVTM and CDR2 ANQGSEA. This CDR3 region has 12 residues. In nucleotides, the CDR3 is TGCAGCGCTCGGGGAGGGAACACTGAAGCTTTCTTT. This translates into CSARGGNTEAFF. The full variable domain, with the rest looked up from reference TRBV29-1 and TRBJ1-1, is SAVISQKPSRDICQRGTSLTIQCQVDSQVTMMFWYRQQPGQSLTLIATANQGSEATYESGFVIDKFPISRPNLTFSTLTVSNMSPEDSSIYLCSARGGNTEAFFGQGTRLTVV.

The chain has TRBV25-1 and TRBJ2-7; tentative D call: TRBD1 (5 bases). Germline assignment: CDR1 MGHDK and CDR2 SYGVNS. V shed 5 bases and J shed 6 bases, with 8 bases lying between them. The CDR3 totals 11 residues. The CDR3 spells CASSSGLEQYF. Written as DNA, the CDR3 is TGTGCCAGCAGTTCAGGGCTCGAGCAGTACTTC.

The chain joins TRBV4-1 to TRBJ1-1; tentative D call: TRBD1 (5 bases). The CDR3 is 15 residues long. Looked up from germline, CDR1 is MGHRA and CDR2 is YSYEKL. The V end lost 3 bases, the J end lost 3 bases, and 14 bases lay between the germline ends. CDR3 bases: TGCGCCAGCAGCCAGGATGGGGCCACCGACACTGAAGCTTTCTTT. Translation gives CASSQDGATDTEAFF.

V gene TRBV28 combines with J gene TRBJ2-5; 7 bases agree with TRBD2. The CDR3 extends over 16 amino acids. The V segment lost 5 bases and the J segment 2 bases; nucleotides outside the gene matches: 11. The V gene's germline CDR1 is MDHEN and CDR2 SYDVKM. The CDR3: CASSLRIVGGQETQYF. The CDR3 coding sequence is TGTGCCAGCAGTCTCCGAATAGTGGGGGGGCAAGAGACCCAGTACTTC.

This clone was found a few times. This chain uses TRBV7-2 with TRBJ2-3, with a tentative D call TRBD1 (6 bases). CDR1 is SGHTA, CDR2 FQGNSA, per germline. CDR3 length equals 13 residues. V was shortened by 3 bases and J by 4 bases, with 8 bases between the two germline ends. The CDR3 DNA reads TGTGCCAGCAGCTTTAGGGGGTCAGATACGCAGTATTTT. This gives the protein CASSFRGSDTQYF.

In regard to this clone: The junction shows a germline mismatch at one end, possibly a read error. The same CDR3 is also encoded by other DNA sequences in this sample. The chain carries TRBV5-6 and TRBJ1-6, with 11 positions matching TRBD1. This CDR3 spans 14 amino acids. Germline V gene lookup returns CDR1 SGHDT and CDR2 YYEEEE. The CDR3 region is CASSGDRGDSPLHF. The DNA for the CDR3 is TGTGCCAGCAGCGGGGACAGGGGGGATTCCCCCCTCCACTTT.

The rearrangement links TRBV4-2 to TRBJ2-3; no firm D call. V shed 0 bases and J shed 0 bases, with 7 bases lying between them. Germline CDR1 LGHNA, CDR2 YNFKEQ. The CDR3 is 15 amino acids. CDR3 nucleotides: TGTGCCAGCAGCCAAGACCCCCGGAGCACAGATACGCAGTATTTT. Residues: CASSQDPRSTDTQYF.

This clone was counted only a few times. The chain has TRBV11-3 and TRBJ1-2; D remains ambiguous. Trimming shortened V by 2 bases and J by 3 bases, and 13 bases separated the two germline ends. From germline, CDR1 is SGHNT and CDR2 YENEEA. CDR3 length: 15 residues. The CDR3 DNA reads TGTGCCAGCAGCTTACCCCCCAGGAGGGACTATGGCTACACCTTC. As protein: CASSLPPRRDYGYTF.

Comment on this clone: Compared with germline, one end of the junction differs, possibly owing to a read error. This chain joins TRBV10-3 and TRBJ2-7; D call uncertain. The germline CDR1 and CDR2 sequences are ENHRY and SYGVKD. The CDR3 length is 12 residues. DNA of the CDR3: TGTGCCATAAGTGCCCTAAGTTACGAGCAGTACTTC. It translates to CAISALSYEQYF.

V gene TRBV28 combines with J gene TRBJ2-3; 7 nucleotides line up with TRBD2. V lost 2 bases to trimming and J lost 1 base; unmatched junction nucleotides: 6. Germline lookup yields CDR1 MDHEN and CDR2 SYDVKM. CDR3 length: 16 amino acids. The CDR3 loop reads CASSLDRAGGTDTQYF. The CDR3 bases are TGTGCCAGCAGTTTAGATCGGGCGGGAGGCACAGATACGCAGTATTTT.

This rearrangement joins TRBV14 to TRBJ2-7; 10 bases are a match to TRBD2. The germline V gene encodes CDR1 SGHDN and CDR2 FVKESK. Trimming removed 3 bases from V and 5 bases from J; junction bases left unmatched: 16. This CDR3 spans 18 amino acids. In nucleotides, the CDR3 is TGTGCCAGCAGCCATCCTCCGGGGCTAGCGGGAGAAGGTAACGAGCAGTACTTC. It codes for CASSHPPGLAGEGNEQYF. Complete variable domain (other parts from reference TRBV14 and TRBJ2-7): EAGVTQFPSHSVIEKGQTVTLRCDPISGHDNLYWYRRVMGKEIKFLLHFVKESKQDESGMPNNRFLAERTGGTYSTLKVQPAELEDSGVYFCASSHPPGLAGEGNEQYFGPGTRLTVT.